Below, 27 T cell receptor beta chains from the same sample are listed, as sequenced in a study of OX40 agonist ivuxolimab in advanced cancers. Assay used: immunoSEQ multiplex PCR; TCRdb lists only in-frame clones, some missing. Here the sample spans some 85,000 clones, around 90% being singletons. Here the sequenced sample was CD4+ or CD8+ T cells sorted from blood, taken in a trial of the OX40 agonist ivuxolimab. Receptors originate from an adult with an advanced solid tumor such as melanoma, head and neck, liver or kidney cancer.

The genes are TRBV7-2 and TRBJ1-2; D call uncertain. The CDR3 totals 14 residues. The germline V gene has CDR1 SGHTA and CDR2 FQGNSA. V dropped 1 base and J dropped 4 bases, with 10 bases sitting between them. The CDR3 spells CASSLEIRAYGYTF. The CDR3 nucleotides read TGTGCCAGCAGCTTAGAGATCCGGGCCTATGGCTACACCTTC.

The CDR3, as DNA: TGCGCCAGCAGCCAAGATGGGACTAGGCCAGAGACCCAGTACTTC. Translated: CASSQDGTRPETQYF. V gene TRBV4-1 combines with J gene TRBJ2-5; 8 nucleotides agree with TRBD2. Losses at the gene ends were 0 bases for V and 4 bases for J; bases not matched to a gene: 4. The CDR3 runs to 15 residues. In germline, CDR1 is MGHRA, CDR2 YSYEKL.

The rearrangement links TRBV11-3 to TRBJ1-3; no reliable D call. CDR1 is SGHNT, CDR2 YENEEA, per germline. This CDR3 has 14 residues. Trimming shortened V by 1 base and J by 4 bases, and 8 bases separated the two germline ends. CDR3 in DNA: TGTGCCAGCAGCTTAGGGTCCCCCGGAAACACCATATATTTT. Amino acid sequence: CASSLGSPGNTIYF.

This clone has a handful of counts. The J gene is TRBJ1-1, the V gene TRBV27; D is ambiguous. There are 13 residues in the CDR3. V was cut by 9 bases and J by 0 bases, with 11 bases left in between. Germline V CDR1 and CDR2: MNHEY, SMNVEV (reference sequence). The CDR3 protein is CASQDGLNTEAFF. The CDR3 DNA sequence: TGTGCCAGTCAGGACGGATTGAACACTGAAGCTTTCTTT.

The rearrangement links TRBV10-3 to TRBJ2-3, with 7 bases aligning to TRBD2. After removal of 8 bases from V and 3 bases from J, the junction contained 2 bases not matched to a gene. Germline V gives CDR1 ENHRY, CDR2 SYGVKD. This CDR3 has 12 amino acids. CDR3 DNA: TGTGCCATCGGGGAGGGGACAGATACGCAGTATTTT. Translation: CAIGEGTDTQYF.

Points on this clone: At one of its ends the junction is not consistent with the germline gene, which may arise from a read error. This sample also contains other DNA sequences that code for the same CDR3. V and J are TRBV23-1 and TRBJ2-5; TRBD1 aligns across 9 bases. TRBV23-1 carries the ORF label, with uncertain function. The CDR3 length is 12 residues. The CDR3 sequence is CAITGGQETQYF. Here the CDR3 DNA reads TGCGCCATCACAGGGGGCCAAGAAACCCAGTACTTC.

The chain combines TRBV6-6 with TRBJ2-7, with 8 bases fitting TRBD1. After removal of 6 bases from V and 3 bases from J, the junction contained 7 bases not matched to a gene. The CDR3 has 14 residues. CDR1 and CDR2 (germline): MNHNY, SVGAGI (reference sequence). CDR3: CASRLGQGNYEQYF. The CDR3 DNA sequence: TGTGCCAGCAGGTTAGGACAGGGAAACTACGAGCAGTACTTC.

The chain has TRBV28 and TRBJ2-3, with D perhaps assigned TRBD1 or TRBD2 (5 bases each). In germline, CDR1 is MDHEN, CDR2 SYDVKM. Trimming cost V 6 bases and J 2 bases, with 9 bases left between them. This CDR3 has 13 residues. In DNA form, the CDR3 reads TGTGCCAGCAGGGGGGTCTTCACAGATACGCAGTATTTT. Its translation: CASRGVFTDTQYF. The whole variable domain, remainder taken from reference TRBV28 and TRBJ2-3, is DVKVTQSSRYLVKRTGEKVFLECVQDMDHENMFWYRQDPGLGLRLIYFSYDVKMKEKGDIPEGYSVSREKKERFSLILESASTNQTSMYLCASRGVFTDTQYFGPGTRLTVL.

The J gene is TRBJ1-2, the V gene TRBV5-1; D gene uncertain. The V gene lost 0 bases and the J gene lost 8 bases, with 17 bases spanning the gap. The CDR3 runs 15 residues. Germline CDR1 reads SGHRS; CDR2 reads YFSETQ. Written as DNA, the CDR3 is TGCGCCAGCAGCTTGGAGGGCAGTCAGACGGGGGGCTACACCTTC. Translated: CASSLEGSQTGGYTF.

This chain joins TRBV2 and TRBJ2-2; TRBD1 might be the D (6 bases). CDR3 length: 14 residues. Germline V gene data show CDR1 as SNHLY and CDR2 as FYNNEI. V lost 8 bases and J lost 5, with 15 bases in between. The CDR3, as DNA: TGTGCCAGCGAACAGGGTACGAGAACCGGGGAGCTGTTTTTT. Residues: CASEQGTRTGELFF. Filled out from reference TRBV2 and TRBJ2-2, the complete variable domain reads EPEVTQTPSHQVTQMGQEVILRCVPISNHLYFYWYRQILGQKVEFLVSFYNNEISEKSEIFDDQFSVERPDGSNFTLKIRSTKLEDSAMYFCASEQGTRTGELFFGEGSRLTVL.

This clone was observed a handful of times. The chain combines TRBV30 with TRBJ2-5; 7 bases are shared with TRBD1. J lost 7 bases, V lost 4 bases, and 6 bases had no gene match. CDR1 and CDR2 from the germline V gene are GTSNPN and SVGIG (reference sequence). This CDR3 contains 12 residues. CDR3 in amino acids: CAWNQGDGTQYF. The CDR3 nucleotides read TGTGCCTGGAATCAGGGGGACGGGACCCAGTACTTC.

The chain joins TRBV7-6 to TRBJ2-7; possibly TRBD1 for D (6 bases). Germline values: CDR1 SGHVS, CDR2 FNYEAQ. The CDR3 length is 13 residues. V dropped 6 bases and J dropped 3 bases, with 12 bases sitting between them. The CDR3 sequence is CASSPGQLYEQYF. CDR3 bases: TGTGCCAGCAGTCCCGGACAGCTCTACGAGCAGTACTTC.

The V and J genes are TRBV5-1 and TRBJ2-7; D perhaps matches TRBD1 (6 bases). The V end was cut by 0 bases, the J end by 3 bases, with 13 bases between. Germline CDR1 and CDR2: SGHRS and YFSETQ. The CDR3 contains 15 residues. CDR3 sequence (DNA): TGCGCCAGCAGCTTGGATTCCCGGACAGACTACGAGCAGTACTTC. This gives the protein CASSLDSRTDYEQYF.

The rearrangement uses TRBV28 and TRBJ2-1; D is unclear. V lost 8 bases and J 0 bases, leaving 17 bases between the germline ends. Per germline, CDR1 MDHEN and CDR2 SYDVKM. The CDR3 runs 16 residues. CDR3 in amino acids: CASLHRQTSSYNEQFF. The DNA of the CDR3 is TGTGCCAGCCTCCATAGGCAGACCAGCTCCTACAATGAGCAGTTCTTC.

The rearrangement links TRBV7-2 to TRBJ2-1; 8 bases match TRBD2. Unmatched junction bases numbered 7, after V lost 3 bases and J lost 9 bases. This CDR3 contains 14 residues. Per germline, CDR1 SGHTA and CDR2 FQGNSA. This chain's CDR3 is CASSFGSGIGEQFF. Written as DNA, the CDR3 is TGTGCCAGCAGCTTCGGTAGCGGGATAGGTGAGCAGTTCTTC.

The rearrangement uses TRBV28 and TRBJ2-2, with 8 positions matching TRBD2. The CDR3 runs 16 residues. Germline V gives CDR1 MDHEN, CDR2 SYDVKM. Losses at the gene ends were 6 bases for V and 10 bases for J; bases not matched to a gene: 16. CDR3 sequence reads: CASRLLSGSGIAELFF. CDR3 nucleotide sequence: TGTGCCAGCAGGCTCCTGAGCGGGAGTGGTATCGCGGAGCTGTTTTTT.

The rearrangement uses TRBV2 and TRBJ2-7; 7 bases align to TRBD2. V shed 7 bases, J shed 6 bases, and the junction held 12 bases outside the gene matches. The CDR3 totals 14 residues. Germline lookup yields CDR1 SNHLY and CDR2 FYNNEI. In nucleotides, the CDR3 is TGTGCCAGCACCCCCCTAGCGGAGGGGATCGAGCAGTACTTC. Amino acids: CASTPLAEGIEQYF.

The CDR3 coding sequence is TGTGCCAGCAGCCCAACGGGACAGGGCCCAGCCCAGTACTTC. Encoded protein: CASSPTGQGPAQYF. The chain carries TRBV7-9 and TRBJ2-5; TRBD1 agrees at 9 bases. V was clipped by 5 bases and J by 9 bases; unmatched bases: 10. CDR1 and CDR2 (germline): SEHNR, FQNEAQ (reference sequence). The CDR3 is made up of 14 amino acids.

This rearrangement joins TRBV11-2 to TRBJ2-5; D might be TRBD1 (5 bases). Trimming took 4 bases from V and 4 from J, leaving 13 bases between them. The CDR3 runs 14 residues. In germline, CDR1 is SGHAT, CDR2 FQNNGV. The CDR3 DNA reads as TGTGCCAGCAGCTCCCAAACAGGAGTAGAGACCCAGTACTTC. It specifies CASSSQTGVETQYF.

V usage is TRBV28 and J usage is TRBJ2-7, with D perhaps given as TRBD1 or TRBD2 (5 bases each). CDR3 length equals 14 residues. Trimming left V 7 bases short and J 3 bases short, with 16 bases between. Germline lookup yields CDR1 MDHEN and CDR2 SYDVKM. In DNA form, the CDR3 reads TGTGCCAGCAACACTGGGGGAACAGGCTACGAGCAGTACTTC. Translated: CASNTGGTGYEQYF.

CDR3 region: CASRYTGELFF. The CDR3 DNA is TGTGCCAGCCGATACACCGGGGAGCTGTTTTTT. V usage is TRBV28 and J usage is TRBJ2-2; D ambiguous. With 8 bases removed from V and 3 bases from J, the gap between germline ends came to 4 bases. CDR3 length equals 11 residues. The V gene's germline CDR1 is MDHEN and CDR2 SYDVKM.

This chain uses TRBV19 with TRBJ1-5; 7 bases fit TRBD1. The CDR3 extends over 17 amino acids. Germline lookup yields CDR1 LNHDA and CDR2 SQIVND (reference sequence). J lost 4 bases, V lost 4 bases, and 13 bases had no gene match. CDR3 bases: TGTGCCAGTAGTAAGGGAGGGGGCGGCCAAAAAAATCAGCCCCAGCATTTT. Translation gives CASSKGGGGQKNQPQHF. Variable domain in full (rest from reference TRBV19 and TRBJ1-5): DGGITQSPKYLFRKEGQNVTLSCEQNLNHDAMYWYRQDPGQGLRLIYYSQIVNDFQKGDIAEGYSVSREKKESFPLTVTSAQKNPTAFYLCASSKGGGGQKNQPQHFGDGTRLSIL.

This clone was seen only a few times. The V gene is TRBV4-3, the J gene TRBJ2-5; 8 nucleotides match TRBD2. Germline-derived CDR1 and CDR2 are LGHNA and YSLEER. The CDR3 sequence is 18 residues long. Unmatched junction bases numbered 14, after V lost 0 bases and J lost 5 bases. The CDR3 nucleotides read TGCGCCAGCAGCCAAGATAGGCTAGCGGGCATCCCAGGGGAGACCCAGTACTTC. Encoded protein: CASSQDRLAGIPGETQYF.

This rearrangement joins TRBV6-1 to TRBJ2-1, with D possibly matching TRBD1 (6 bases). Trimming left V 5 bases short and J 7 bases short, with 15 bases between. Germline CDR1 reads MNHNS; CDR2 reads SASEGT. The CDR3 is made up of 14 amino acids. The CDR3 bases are TGTGCCAGCAGTCCGGGACACCAACGGAATGAGCAGTTCTTC. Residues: CASSPGHQRNEQFF.

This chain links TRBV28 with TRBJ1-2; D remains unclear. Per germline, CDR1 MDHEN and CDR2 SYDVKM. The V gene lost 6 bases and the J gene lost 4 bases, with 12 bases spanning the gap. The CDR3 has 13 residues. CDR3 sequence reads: CASSLEGRYGYTF. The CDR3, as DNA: TGTGCCAGCAGCCTAGAGGGCCGCTATGGCTACACCTTC.

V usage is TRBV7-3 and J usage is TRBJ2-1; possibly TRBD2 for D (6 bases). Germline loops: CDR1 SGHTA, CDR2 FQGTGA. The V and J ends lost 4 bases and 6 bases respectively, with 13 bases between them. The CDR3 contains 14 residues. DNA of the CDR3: TGTGCCAGCAGCTCGGGACTCGGACGCAATGAGCAGTTCTTC. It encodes CASSSGLGRNEQFF.

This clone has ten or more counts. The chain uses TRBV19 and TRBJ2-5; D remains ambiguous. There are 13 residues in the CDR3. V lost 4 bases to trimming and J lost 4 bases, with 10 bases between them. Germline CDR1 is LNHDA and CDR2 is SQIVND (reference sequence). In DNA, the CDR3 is TGTGCCAGTAGTAGCTCAGAGGCAGAGACCCAGTACTTC. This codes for CASSSSEAETQYF.